The 10 T cell receptor beta chains below come from one sample, sequenced in a study of blood T cell repertoires in COVID-19. Libraries were prepared by immunoSEQ multiplex PCR; TCRdb keeps only in-frame clonotypes and omits some of them. The top ten hold roughly 18% of the sample, which has approximately 70,000 clones, under 90% seen once. Material: peripheral blood. The receptor source for this set is a man aged 65 to 79 who had recovered from COVID-19.

The chain has TRBV19 and TRBJ1-1, with a weak D call TRBD1 (5 bases). Germline CDR1 reads LNHDA; CDR2 reads SQIVND (reference sequence). V was pared by 5 bases and J by 5 bases, with 12 bases between. This CDR3 spans 13 amino acids. The CDR3 loop reads CASSASGRTEAFF. The CDR3 region has the DNA TGTGCCAGTAGTGCATCAGGGAGGACTGAAGCTTTCTTT.

This chain uses TRBV27 with TRBJ2-5; 7 bases line up with TRBD2. The CDR3 totals 15 residues. The J segment lost 4 bases and the V segment lost 8 bases, leaving 13 bases of the junction unmatched. The germline V gene has CDR1 MNHEY and CDR2 SMNVEV (reference sequence). This CDR3 is CASSGLGGGRETQYF. The CDR3, as DNA: TGTGCCAGCTCGGGATTGGGGGGAGGGCGAGAGACCCAGTACTTC.

This CDR3 reads CASSIGTVTRSYEQYF. The CDR3 region has the DNA TGCGCCAGCAGCATCGGGACAGTGACGCGCTCCTACGAGCAGTACTTC. This chain joins TRBV5-1 and TRBJ2-7; 7 nucleotides line up with TRBD1. Germline V gene lookup returns CDR1 SGHRS and CDR2 YFSETQ. Losses at the gene ends were 4 bases for V and 0 bases for J; bases not matched to a gene: 10. This CDR3 comprises 16 residues.

This CDR3 is CASSPGTGPQHF. CDR3 coding DNA: TGTGCCAGCAGCCCGGGAACCGGACCCCAGCATTTT. The chain is built from TRBV2 and TRBJ1-5, with D hard to call. Trimming removed 6 bases at V and 10 bases at J, with 13 bases between. Germline V gene lookup returns CDR1 SNHLY and CDR2 FYNNEI. CDR3 length: 12 amino acids.

The chain links TRBV3-1 (or the pseudogene TRBV3-2) to TRBJ2-7; 10 nucleotides line up with TRBD1. The CDR3 totals 18 residues. The junction had 12 bases not matched to a gene; V was cut back by 1 base and J by 3 bases. Germline CDR1 and CDR2: LGHDT and YNNKEL (reference sequence). CDR3 bases: TGTGCCAGCAGCCAAGGAGGGGCGGGACAGGGGTCCCTCTACGAGCAGTACTTC. Amino acid sequence: CASSQGGAGQGSLYEQYF.

The genes are TRBV11-3 and TRBJ2-7; 7 bases align to TRBD1. The CDR3 loop spans 15 amino acids. Per the germline V gene, CDR1 is SGHNT and CDR2 is YENEEA. V lost 2 bases and J lost 6; bases outside the gene matches: 10. The CDR3: CASSLITGDTGEQYF. The CDR3 DNA sequence: TGTGCCAGCAGCTTAATCACAGGGGACACCGGCGAGCAGTACTTC.

The rearrangement joins TRBV7-2 to TRBJ1-2; D might be TRBD1 (6 bases). The germline CDR1 and CDR2 sequences are SGHTA and FQGNSA. V was pared by 1 base and J by 6 bases, with 12 bases between. This CDR3 is 14 amino acids long. The CDR3 sequence is CASSLGQTGDGYTF. DNA of the CDR3: TGTGCCAGCAGCTTAGGACAGACAGGAGATGGCTACACCTTC.

J is TRBJ1-5 and V is TRBV2; tentative D call: TRBD1 (6 bases). CDR1 is SNHLY, CDR2 FYNNEI, per germline. This CDR3 has 14 residues. V was clipped by 4 bases and J by 5 bases, with 12 bases between them. The CDR3 DNA sequence: TGTGCCAGCAGTGTGGGCGGGGGCGATCAGCCCCAGCATTTT. Translating it yields CASSVGGGDQPQHF.

The chain uses TRBV30 and TRBJ1-4; no clear D. There are 13 residues in the CDR3. The germline V and J ends were trimmed by 0 bases and 5 bases, with 7 bases remaining between them. The germline V gene encodes CDR1 GTSNPN and CDR2 SVGIG (reference sequence). CDR3 amino acids: CAWSVQRNEKLFF. CDR3 nucleotides: TGTGCCTGGAGTGTACAGAGAAATGAAAAACTGTTTTTT.

V usage is TRBV4-1 and J usage is TRBJ2-5; TRBD2 is a possible D gene (5 bases). Trimming took off 0 bases at V and 7 bases at J, with 6 bases between the two ends. CDR1 is MGHRA, CDR2 YSYEKL, per germline. The CDR3 has 12 residues. The CDR3 region has the DNA TGCGCCAGCAGCCAAGAGGGGAGGACCCAGTACTTC. This sequence encodes CASSQEGRTQYF.